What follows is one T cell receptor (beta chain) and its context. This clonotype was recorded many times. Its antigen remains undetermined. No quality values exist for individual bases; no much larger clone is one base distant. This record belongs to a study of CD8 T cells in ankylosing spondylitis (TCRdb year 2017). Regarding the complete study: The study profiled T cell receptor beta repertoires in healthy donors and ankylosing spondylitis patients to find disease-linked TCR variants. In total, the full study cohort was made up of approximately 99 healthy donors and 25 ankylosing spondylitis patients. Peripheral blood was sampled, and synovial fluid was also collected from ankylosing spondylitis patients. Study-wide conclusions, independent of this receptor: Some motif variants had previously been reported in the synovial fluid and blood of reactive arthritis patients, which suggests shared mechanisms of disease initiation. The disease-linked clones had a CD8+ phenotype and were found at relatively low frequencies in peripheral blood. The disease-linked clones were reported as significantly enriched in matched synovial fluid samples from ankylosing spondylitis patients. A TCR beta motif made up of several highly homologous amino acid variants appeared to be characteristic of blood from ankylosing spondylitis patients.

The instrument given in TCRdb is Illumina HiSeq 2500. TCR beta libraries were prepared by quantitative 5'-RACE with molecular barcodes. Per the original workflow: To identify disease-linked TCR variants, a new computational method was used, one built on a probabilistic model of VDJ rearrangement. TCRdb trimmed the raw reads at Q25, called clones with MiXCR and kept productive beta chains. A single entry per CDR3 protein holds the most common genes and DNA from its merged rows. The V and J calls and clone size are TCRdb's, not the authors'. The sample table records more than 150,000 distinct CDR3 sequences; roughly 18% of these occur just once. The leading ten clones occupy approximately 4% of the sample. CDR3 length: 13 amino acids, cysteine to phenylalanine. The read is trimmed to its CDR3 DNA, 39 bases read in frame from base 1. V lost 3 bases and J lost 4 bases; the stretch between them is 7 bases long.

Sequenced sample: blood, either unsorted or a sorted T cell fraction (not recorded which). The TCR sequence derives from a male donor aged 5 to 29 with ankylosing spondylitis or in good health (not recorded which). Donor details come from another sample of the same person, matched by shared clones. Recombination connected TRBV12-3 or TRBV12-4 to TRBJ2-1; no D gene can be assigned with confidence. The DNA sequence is TGTGCCAGCAGTTTTCGGGTTTACAATGAGCAGTTCTTC. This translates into CASSFRVYNEQFF.